Each of the 28 T cell receptor beta chains below was sequenced from the same sample in a study of patients and donors after allogeneic stem cell transplantation. One entry per CDR3 protein, called by TCRdb with MiXCR from the RT-PCR reads. The table shows about 2,500 distinct CDR3 sequences, with approximately 8% occurring only once. Sequenced input: blood, either unsorted or a sorted T cell fraction (not recorded which). Every receptor here comes from a human donor who was either an allogeneic HSCT recipient or a stem cell or donor lymphocyte infusion donor (not recorded which). It is not recorded whose cells these are; they may come from a transplant donor.

The rearrangement joins TRBV29-1 to TRBJ2-1, with 8 bases fitting TRBD2. Looked up from germline, CDR1 is SQVTM and CDR2 is ANQGSEA. V dropped 7 bases and J dropped 10; count of bases not matched to a gene: 15. This CDR3 contains 14 residues. The DNA of the CDR3 is TGCAGCGCACCCCCAGCGGGAGAGAAGGGCGAGCAGTTCTTC. Amino acid sequence: CSAPPAGEKGEQFF.

Judged by abundance, this clonotype is medium-sized (0.01 to 0.1%). The rearrangement links TRBV4-1 to TRBJ1-2; D unresolved. The CDR3 loop spans 14 amino acids. Germline V lookup: CDR1 MGHRA, CDR2 YSYEKL. The V end was cut by 0 bases, the J end by 4 bases, with 9 bases between. The CDR3 loop reads CASSQDRSSYGYTF. The CDR3 region has the DNA TGCGCCAGCAGCCAAGATCGCTCCTCCTATGGCTACACCTTC.

This clonotype counts as medium-sized. The CDR3 loop is CASSLSNNEQFF. The CDR3 bases are TGTGCCAGCAGCTTATCCAACAATGAGCAGTTCTTC. The rearrangement uses TRBV7-2 and TRBJ2-1; D unresolved. V lost 2 bases to trimming and J lost 5 bases, with 4 bases between them. The CDR3 is 12 residues long. Germline V gene data show CDR1 as SGHTA and CDR2 as FQGNSA.

This clonotype was seen only a few times. V gene TRBV7-3 combines with J gene TRBJ2-1; D is unresolved. This CDR3 has 11 residues. The germline gives CDR1 SGHTA, CDR2 FQGTGA. V was shortened by 8 bases and J by 9 bases, with 11 bases between the two germline ends. The CDR3 region is CASSSGIEQFF. The CDR3 DNA reads TGTGCCAGCTCTTCGGGTATTGAGCAGTTCTTC.

This clonotype was seen a few times. V usage is TRBV19 and J usage is TRBJ2-7, with no clear D. The V gene's germline CDR1 is LNHDA and CDR2 SQIVND (reference sequence). Trimming stripped 1 base from V and 2 bases from J, with 9 bases between. This CDR3 spans 14 amino acids. CDR3: CASSIGQRTYEQYF. The CDR3 DNA reads as TGTGCCAGTAGTATAGGCCAGAGAACCTACGAGCAGTACTTC.

A few counts support this clonotype. The CDR3 region is CASSLQKNTGELFF. Here the CDR3 DNA reads TGTGCCAGCAGCTTACAGAAGAACACCGGGGAGCTGTTTTTT. The chain has TRBV7-7 and TRBJ2-2; D is unclear. Trimming shortened V by 2 bases and J by 1 base, and 5 bases separated the two germline ends. Germline assignment: CDR1 SSHAT and CDR2 FNYEAQ (reference sequence). The CDR3 covers 14 residues.

The J gene is TRBJ2-7, the V gene TRBV29-1; tentative D call: TRBD2 (5 bases). There are 12 residues in the CDR3. V lost 7 bases to trimming and J lost 6 bases, with 16 bases between them. Germline CDR1 is SQVTM and CDR2 is ANQGSEA. This CDR3 reads CSALLGGSEQYF. The CDR3 DNA reads as TGCAGCGCACTCCTAGGTGGGAGCGAGCAGTACTTC.

This clonotype has more than one count but fewer than ten. The V gene is TRBV11-2, the J gene TRBJ2-3; 9 bases line up with TRBD2. Germline lookup yields CDR1 SGHAT and CDR2 FQNNGV. The CDR3 runs 22 residues. The V gene end was trimmed by 4 bases and the J gene end by 2 bases; junction bases not matched to a gene: 25. The CDR3 DNA follows: TGTGCCAGCAGCTCCTCCCAGTTCCGCGGGAGGGCCCGTCGCCAGGACACAGATACGCAGTATTTT. Its protein product is CASSSSQFRGRARRQDTDTQYF.

V gene TRBV5-1 combines with J gene TRBJ1-2; perhaps TRBD1 as D (6 bases). CDR1 and CDR2 from the germline V gene are SGHRS and YFSETQ. The CDR3 has 15 residues. Trimming stripped 3 bases from V and 9 bases from J, with 21 bases between. CDR3 nucleotide sequence: TGCGCCAGCAGCTCAGGAGCGACAGGTCTGAGTCGCTACACCTTC. Translating gives CASSSGATGLSRYTF.

V gene TRBV7-2 combines with J gene TRBJ2-4; no clear D gene. This CDR3 contains 15 residues. V was clipped by 2 bases and J by 0 bases, with 8 bases between them. Per the germline V gene, CDR1 is SGHTA and CDR2 is FQGNSA. CDR3 sequence (DNA): TGTGCCAGCAGCTTAAGTACCCTAGCCAAAAACATTCAGTACTTC. As protein: CASSLSTLAKNIQYF. Together with reference TRBV7-2 and TRBJ2-4, the CDR3 gives the full variable domain: GAGVSQSPSNKVTEKGKDVELRCDPISGHTALYWYRQSLGQGLEFLIYFQGNSAPDKSGLPSDRFSAERTGGSVSTLTIQRTQQEDSAVYLCASSLSTLAKNIQYFGAGTRLSVL.

This clonotype has only a few counts. V is TRBV6-5 and J is TRBJ1-5; D might be TRBD1 (6 bases). Trimming pared 6 bases from V and 4 bases from J, leaving 7 bases between. This CDR3 is 12 amino acids long. The germline V gene has CDR1 MNHEY and CDR2 SVGAGI. CDR3 residues: CASRQGNQPQHF. As DNA, the CDR3 is TGTGCCAGCAGACAGGGAAATCAGCCCCAGCATTTT.

This clonotype has a handful of counts. This chain connects TRBV20-1 to TRBJ1-2; TRBD1 agrees at 9 bases. Germline V CDR1 and CDR2: DFQATT, SNEGSKA (reference sequence). V shed 5 bases and J 4 bases; nucleotides not matched to a gene: 2. The CDR3 contains 12 residues. The CDR3 loop is CSAGTGTYGYTF. The DNA for the CDR3 is TGCAGTGCTGGGACAGGGACCTATGGCTACACCTTC.

This clonotype was detected only a few times. The chain uses TRBV5-1 and TRBJ2-1; D is ambiguous. The V and J ends lost 0 bases and 12 bases respectively, with 7 bases between them. Germline CDR1 is SGHRS and CDR2 is YFSETQ. The CDR3 extends over 11 amino acids. The CDR3 coding sequence is TGCGCCAGCAGCTTGGAGGGATGGCAGTTCTTC. As protein: CASSLEGWQFF.

By sample fraction, this clonotype is medium-sized. The V gene is TRBV7-7, the J gene TRBJ2-1; 7 nucleotides align to TRBD2. This CDR3 has 15 residues. Germline assignment: CDR1 SSHAT and CDR2 FNYEAQ (reference sequence). V shed 0 bases, J shed 4 bases, and the junction held 3 bases outside the gene matches. In DNA form, the CDR3 reads TGTGCCAGCAGCTTAGCTCTAGCGGAATACAATGAGCAGTTCTTC. Amino acids: CASSLALAEYNEQFF. Drawing the rest from reference TRBV7-7 and TRBJ2-1, the complete variable domain is GAGVSQSPRYKVTKRGQDVTLRCDPISSHATLYWYQQALGQGPEFLTYFNYEAQPDKSGLPSDRFSAERPEGSISTLTIQRTEQRDSAMYRCASSLALAEYNEQFFGPGTRLTVL.

The chain has TRBV7-2 and TRBJ2-1, with 9 positions matching TRBD2. CDR3 length equals 15 residues. Germline assignment: CDR1 SGHTA and CDR2 FQGNSA. The V segment lost 0 bases and the J segment 7 bases; nucleotides outside the gene matches: 4. CDR3 protein: CASSLAGTSLNEQFF. DNA of the CDR3: TGTGCCAGCAGCTTAGCCGGGACTAGCCTTAATGAGCAGTTCTTC.

This clonotype is labeled medium-sized. This chain connects TRBV11-2 to TRBJ2-2; D may be TRBD1 (5 bases). This CDR3 comprises 15 residues. V lost 5 bases, J lost 2 bases, and 12 bases lay in between. From germline, CDR1 is SGHAT and CDR2 FQNNGV. Written as DNA, the CDR3 is TGTGCCAGCAGCAGACAGAACTTAAACACCGGGGAGCTGTTTTTT. It yields the protein CASSRQNLNTGELFF.

The chain combines TRBV10-3 with TRBJ2-1, with TRBD2 identical over 8 bases. The ends lost 11 bases at V and 8 bases at J; junction bases unmatched: 11. CDR3 length: 13 amino acids. In germline, CDR1 is ENHRY, CDR2 SYGVKD. The CDR3 DNA reads as TGTGCCTCCCAAGCGGGAGTTGTCGATGAGCAGTTCTTC. It encodes CASQAGVVDEQFF.

This clonotype was detected once. In DNA, the CDR3 is TGTGCCAGCAACCCTAGCGGAGGGAACGAGCAGTACTTC. The encoded protein is CASNPSGGNEQYF. The chain carries TRBV12-1 and TRBJ2-7; the table's D call of TRBD2 was not tested on the DNA. TRBV12-1 counts as a pseudogene. The CDR3 spans 13 residues.

This clonotype is categorized as medium-sized. The rearrangement uses TRBV11-3 and TRBJ2-1; 12 nucleotides agree with TRBD2. Per the germline V gene, CDR1 is SGHNT and CDR2 is YENEEA. CDR3 size: 15 residues. Unmatched junction bases numbered 6, after V lost 3 bases and J lost 9 bases. Written as DNA, the CDR3 is TGTGCCAGCAGCTTGACTAGCGGGAGTTTAGGTGAGCAGTTCTTC. It yields the protein CASSLTSGSLGEQFF.

Only a few counts were recorded for this clonotype. V and J are TRBV7-6 and TRBJ2-7, with a weak D call TRBD1 (5 bases). CDR3 size: 15 residues. The germline V and J ends were trimmed by 0 bases and 3 bases, with 12 bases remaining between them. From germline, CDR1 is SGHVS and CDR2 FNYEAQ. CDR3 nucleotides: TGTGCCAGCAGCTTAGCCGGACAAAAGGGCTACGAGCAGTACTTC. Translating gives CASSLAGQKGYEQYF. The full variable domain, its missing parts supplied by reference TRBV7-6 and TRBJ2-7, is GAGVSQSPRYKVTKRGQDVALRCDPISGHVSLYWYRQALGQGPEFLTYFNYEAQQDKSGLPNDRFSAERPEGSISTLTIQRTEQRDSAMYRCASSLAGQKGYEQYFGPGTRLTVT.

This clonotype was recorded a few times. The chain couples TRBV20-1 to TRBJ2-1; TRBD1 aligns across 8 bases. The CDR3 spans 15 residues. Trimming removed 5 bases from V and 5 bases from J; junction bases left unmatched: 11. Per germline, CDR1 DFQATT and CDR2 SNEGSKA (reference sequence). CDR3 region: CSAPTPGQANNEQFF. CDR3 DNA sequence: TGCAGTGCTCCGACGCCGGGACAGGCGAACAATGAGCAGTTCTTC.

V is TRBV5-4 and J is TRBJ2-4; 7 nucleotides line up with TRBD1. Per the germline V gene, CDR1 is SGHNT and CDR2 is YYREEE (reference sequence). The CDR3 is 13 residues long. Losses at the gene ends were 3 bases for V and 9 bases for J; bases not matched to a gene: 6. This CDR3 reads CASSSEQGSIQYF. In nucleotides, the CDR3 is TGTGCCAGCAGCTCTGAACAGGGGAGCATTCAGTACTTC.

This clonotype was seen more than once but under ten times. This chain connects TRBV28 to TRBJ1-2; the D is unclear. From germline, CDR1 is MDHEN and CDR2 SYDVKM. This CDR3 comprises 13 residues. Trimming removed 6 bases from V and 4 bases from J, with 12 bases in between. The CDR3 reads CASSTQILYGYTF. The CDR3 nucleotides are TGTGCCAGCAGCACACAGATCCTCTATGGCTACACCTTC.

The rearrangement joins TRBV6-5 to TRBJ1-2; 7 bases are a match to TRBD1. J was trimmed by 6 bases and V by 0 bases; bases with no gene match: 7. Germline V gene data show CDR1 as MNHEY and CDR2 as SVGAGI. The CDR3 spans 15 residues. The CDR3 bases are TGTGCCAGCAGTTACTCTGAGGGGGCTTTTGATGGCTACACCTTC. Protein product: CASSYSEGAFDGYTF.

By share, this clonotype counts as medium-sized. The chain combines TRBV7-3 with TRBJ2-1, with TRBD2 matching over 8 bases. With V trimmed by 5 bases and J by 4 bases, 7 bases remained unmatched. The germline CDR1 and CDR2 sequences are SGHTA and FQGTGA. The CDR3 contains 15 residues. The CDR3 nucleotides are TGTGCCAGCAGCCCCCGGGAGGGGGGGTACAATGAGCAGTTCTTC. This sequence encodes CASSPREGGYNEQFF.

This clonotype ranks as large (0.1 to 1%). The chain combines TRBV12-3 or TRBV12-4 with TRBJ2-1, with D maybe TRBD2 (5 bases). This CDR3 is 13 amino acids long. Trimming left V 2 bases short and J 5 bases short, with 7 bases between. The CDR3 here is CASSLSGNNEQFF. CDR3 coding DNA: TGTGCCAGCAGTTTATCGGGGAACAATGAGCAGTTCTTC.

This chain joins TRBV12-3 or TRBV12-4 and TRBJ2-7; D gene unclear. V lost 3 bases, J lost 2 bases, and 8 bases lay in between. The CDR3 has 13 amino acids. The CDR3 loop is CASSFFGPYEQYF. The CDR3 DNA sequence: TGTGCCAGCAGTTTCTTCGGACCCTACGAGCAGTACTTC.

The chain carries TRBV7-2 and TRBJ1-1; TRBD1 might be the D (5 bases). The CDR3 is 13 residues long. Trimming stripped 1 base from V and 8 bases from J, with 11 bases between. CDR1 is SGHTA, CDR2 FQGNSA, per germline. For the CDR3, the DNA is TGTGCCAGCAGCTTAGTCGCGAGGGGAGAAGCTTTCTTT. This sequence encodes CASSLVARGEAFF.